A single T cell receptor (beta chain) is shown here with its context. The germline gives CDR1 MDHEN, CDR2 SYDVKM. With 4 bases clipped from V and 10 bases from J, the junction kept 16 bases outside the gene matches. The CDR3 spans 16 residues. This record belongs to a study of blood T cell repertoires in COVID-19. On the study more broadly: Acute and convalescent COVID-19 samples came from the United States, Italy and Spain.

In the authors' methods: The assay estimated nucleated cells by amplifying reference gene primers. This table comes from immunoSEQ multiplex PCR, and its TCRdb copy is limited to in-frame clones, with some not included. Clone size and V and J calls were adopted from that table, with D and trimming inferred from the DNA. The sample has about 79,000 clones, approximately 90% seen once. The chain uses TRBV28 and TRBJ2-5; 9 bases are shared with TRBD1. The sequence derives from a man aged 50-60 years with active COVID-19. Sequences were obtained from peripheral blood. The CDR3, as DNA: TGTGCCAGCAGTTACCCGATCGGGACAGGGAATTACGACCAGTACTTC. Translating it yields CASSYPIGTGNYDQYF.